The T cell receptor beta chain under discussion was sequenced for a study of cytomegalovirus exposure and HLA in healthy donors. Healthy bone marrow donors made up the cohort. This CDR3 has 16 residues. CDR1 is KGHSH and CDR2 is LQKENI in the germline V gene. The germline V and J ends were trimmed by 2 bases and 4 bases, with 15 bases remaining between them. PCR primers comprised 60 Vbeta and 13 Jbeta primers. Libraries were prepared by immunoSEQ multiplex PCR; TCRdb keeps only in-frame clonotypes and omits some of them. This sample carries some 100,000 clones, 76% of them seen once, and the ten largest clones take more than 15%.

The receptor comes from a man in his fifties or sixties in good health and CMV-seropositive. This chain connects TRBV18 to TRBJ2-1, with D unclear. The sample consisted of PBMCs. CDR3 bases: TGTGCCAGCTCACCAAATAGTCCCCAACTTTACAATGAGCAGTTCTTC. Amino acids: CASSPNSPQLYNEQFF.